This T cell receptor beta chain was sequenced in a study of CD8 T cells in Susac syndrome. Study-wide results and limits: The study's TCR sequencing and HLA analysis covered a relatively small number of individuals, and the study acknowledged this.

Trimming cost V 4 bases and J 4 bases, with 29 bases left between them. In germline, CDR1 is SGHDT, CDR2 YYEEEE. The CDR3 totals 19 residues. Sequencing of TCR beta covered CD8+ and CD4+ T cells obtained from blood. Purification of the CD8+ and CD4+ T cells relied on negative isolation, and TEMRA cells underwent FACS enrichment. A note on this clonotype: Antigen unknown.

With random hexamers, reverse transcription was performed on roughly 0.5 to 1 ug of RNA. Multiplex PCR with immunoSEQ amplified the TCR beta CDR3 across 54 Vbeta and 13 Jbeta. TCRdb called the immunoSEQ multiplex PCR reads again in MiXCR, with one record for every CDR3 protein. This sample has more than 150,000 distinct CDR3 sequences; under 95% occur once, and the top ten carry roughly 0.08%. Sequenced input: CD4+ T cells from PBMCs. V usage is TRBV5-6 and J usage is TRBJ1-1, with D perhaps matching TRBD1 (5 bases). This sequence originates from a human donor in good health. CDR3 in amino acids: CASSPGNQFIRATGTEAFF. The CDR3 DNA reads TGTGCCAGCAGCCCGGGTAACCAATTTATTAGGGCAACAGGCACTGAAGCTTTCTTT.